This T cell receptor beta chain was found in a study of T cell changes during pregnancy in multiple sclerosis. The data were produced by immunoSEQ multiplex PCR, yet TCRdb's version contains in-frame clones alone and is incomplete. This sample has tens of thousands of clones, with roughly 89% found just once. The CDR3 contains 19 residues. V shed 7 bases and J 3 bases; nucleotides not matched to a gene: 18. From germline, CDR1 is SNHLY and CDR2 FYNNEI. The rearrangement joins TRBV2 to TRBJ2-5, with 12 bases lining up with TRBD2. The origin of this receptor is a female donor with multiple sclerosis, enrolled in a pregnancy study. This material consisted of CD4+ T cells from peripheral blood mononuclear cells, taken in the first trimester of pregnancy. The CDR3 sequence: CASIKRRLAGGRVKETQYF. CDR3 coding DNA: TGTGCCAGCATTAAGAGAAGGCTAGCGGGAGGGCGGGTCAAAGAGACCCAGTACTTC.